The sequence of this TCR beta chain was determined in a study of regulatory T cells in long-lasting Graves disease. Study findings and constraints: Accuracy may have suffered from the small sample size.

This clonotype has just a few counts. The antigen is not known. Time point defined: persistent/refractory GD, antithyroid drugs over 5 years with positive TRAb. Construction of the TCR library relied on RNA isolated from PBMCs. Diagnosing Graves' disease relied on the American Thyroid Association guidelines. Researchers made TCR beta libraries by using iRepertoire HTBI primers and running Arm-PCR on CDR3 regions. TCRdb re-called the multiplex PCR reads through MiXCR, storing one row per CDR3 protein. In the table there are 450,000 or so distinct CDR3 sequences, 22% of which are singletons. Material: peripheral blood mononuclear cells (PBMCs), obtained when the disease was refractory, from a patient treated with antithyroid drugs. This TCR was sampled from a female donor with Graves disease.

The chain's CDR3 is CASRPPNTGELFF. For the CDR3, the DNA is TGTGCCAGCAGGCCTCCGAACACCGGGGAGCTGTTTTTT. J is TRBJ2-2 and V is TRBV28; D remains unclear. Germline V gene data show CDR1 as MDHEN and CDR2 as SYDVKM. Trimming took off 6 bases at V and 0 bases at J, with 5 bases between the two ends. This CDR3 contains 13 residues.